The next 21 T cell receptor beta chains were all read from a single sample in a study of blood T cell repertoires in COVID-19. TCRdb's table, derived via immunoSEQ multiplex PCR, lists solely in-frame clones and lacks some. The sample carries some 250,000 clones, about 79% recorded once. Sequencing was carried out using peripheral blood. These receptors were collected from a woman of 80 years or more with acute or convalescent COVID-19.

The chain combines TRBV21-1 with TRBJ1-2. TRBV21-1 is a pseudogene locus. The CDR3 is 16 residues long. DNA for the CDR3: TGTGCCAGCAGCGAAAACAGGGAGGGTCTCGCTCTTGGCTACACCTTC. This gives the protein CASSENREGLALGYTF.

This chain uses TRBV6-6 with TRBJ1-3, with a weak D call TRBD1 (6 bases). The CDR3 runs 16 residues. CDR1 is MNHNY and CDR2 is SVGAGI in the germline V gene (reference sequence). Trimming took off 0 bases at V and 4 bases at J, with 13 bases between the two ends. Here the CDR3 DNA reads TGTGCCAGCAGTTACTCCGGGGGGCAATCAGGAAACACCATATATTTT. This translates into CASSYSGGQSGNTIYF.

V gene TRBV5-1 combines with J gene TRBJ2-7; possible D gene TRBD2, 7 bases. The germline gives CDR1 SGHRS, CDR2 YFSETQ. The germline V and J ends were trimmed by 0 bases and 9 bases, with 10 bases remaining between them. This CDR3 has 12 residues. This CDR3 is CASSLDREGQYF. The CDR3 DNA sequence: TGCGCCAGCAGCTTGGACAGGGAGGGGCAGTACTTC.

The gene calls are TRBV5-1 and TRBJ1-2; TRBD1 might be the D (5 bases). The CDR3 loop spans 15 amino acids. V was pared by 4 bases and J by 1 base, with 14 bases between. Germline CDR1 reads SGHRS; CDR2 reads YFSETQ. The CDR3, as DNA: TGCGCCAGCAGCGGCGTTGGCAGGGATAACTATGGCTACACCTTC. It yields the protein CASSGVGRDNYGYTF. The full variable domain, with the rest looked up from reference TRBV5-1 and TRBJ1-2, is KAGVTQTPRYLIKTRGQQVTLSCSPISGHRSVSWYQQTPGQGLQFLFEYFSETQRNKGNFPGRFSGRQFSNSRSEMNVSTLELGDSALYLCASSGVGRDNYGYTFGSGTRLTVV.

Only a few counts were recorded for this clone. The chain has TRBV5-4 and TRBJ1-1; no clear D. Germline V gene lookup returns CDR1 SGHNT and CDR2 YYREEE (reference sequence). Trimming took 2 bases from V and 3 from J, leaving 14 bases between them. The CDR3 extends over 15 amino acids. In DNA, the CDR3 is TGTGCCAGCAGCTTTGGAGTCGGTTGGGACACTGAAGCTTTCTTT. It encodes CASSFGVGWDTEAFF.

Turning to this clone: Distinct nucleotide sequences in the sample also encode this CDR3. V gene TRBV7-2 combines with J gene TRBJ1-3; 8 bases align to TRBD1. CDR3 length equals 13 residues. Germline loops: CDR1 SGHTA, CDR2 FQGNSA. The ends lost 4 bases at V and 4 bases at J; junction bases unmatched: 0. CDR3 nucleotides: TGTGCCAGCAGCTCAGGGGGCGGAAACACCATATATTTT. It is translated as CASSSGGGNTIYF. Supplemented by reference TRBV7-2 and TRBJ1-3, the full variable domain reads GAGVSQSPSNKVTEKGKDVELRCDPISGHTALYWYRQSLGQGLEFLIYFQGNSAPDKSGLPSDRFSAERTGGSVSTLTIQRTQQEDSAVYLCASSSGGGNTIYFGEGSWLTVV.

The V gene is TRBV2, the J gene TRBJ2-6, with D unresolved. V dropped 7 bases and J dropped 4 bases, with 26 bases sitting between them. The CDR3 has 19 amino acids. Germline CDR1 is SNHLY and CDR2 is FYNNEI. The CDR3 reads CASNSFLSTSKSGANVLTF. CDR3 DNA sequence: TGTGCCAGCAACAGCTTCCTAAGCACTTCAAAGTCCGGGGCCAACGTCCTGACTTTC.

The CDR3 DNA reads as TGTGCCAGCAGCTTAAGGGGGACTAGCGGAAGCTCCTACAATGAGCAGTTCTTC. Translation: CASSLRGTSGSSYNEQFF. The V gene is TRBV7-3, the J gene TRBJ2-1; TRBD2 matches at 11 bases. Germline V lookup: CDR1 SGHTA, CDR2 FQGTGA. CDR3 length: 18 residues. V dropped 1 base and J dropped 0; count of bases not matched to a gene: 5. The variable domain in full, completed from reference TRBV7-3 and TRBJ2-1, reads GAGVSQTPSNKVTEKGKYVELRCDPISGHTALYWYRQSLGQGPEFLIYFQGTGAADDSGLPNDRFFAVRPEGSVSTLKIQRTERGDSAVYLCASSLRGTSGSSYNEQFFGPGTRLTVL.

This chain connects TRBV27 to TRBJ2-1; TRBD2 agrees at 13 bases. The CDR3 extends over 18 amino acids. CDR1 MNHEY and CDR2 SMNVEV come from the germline V gene (reference sequence). The trim removed 5 bases at V and 6 bases at J, leaving 13 bases unmatched. CDR3 in DNA: TGTGCCAGCAGTCAACGGACTAGCGGGGGTGCCCGGGGCAATGAGCAGTTCTTC. Amino acids: CASSQRTSGGARGNEQFF.

The chain recombines TRBV2 with TRBJ1-5; D might be TRBD1 (5 bases). The germline CDR1 and CDR2 sequences are SNHLY and FYNNEI. The V and J ends lost 3 bases and 5 bases respectively, with 14 bases between them. This CDR3 spans 15 amino acids. CDR3 residues: CASSDGRQLDQPQHF. The CDR3, as DNA: TGTGCCAGCAGTGACGGGAGACAGCTAGATCAGCCCCAGCATTTT.

The chain recombines TRBV7-2 with TRBJ1-2; the D is unclear. V shed 3 bases and J shed 2 bases, with 7 bases lying between them. In germline, CDR1 is SGHTA, CDR2 FQGNSA. The CDR3 is 13 residues long. CDR3 sequence reads: CASSFRQNYGYTF. DNA for the CDR3: TGTGCCAGCAGCTTTCGCCAGAACTATGGCTACACCTTC.

This clone was counted between two and nine times. This chain uses TRBV7-2 with TRBJ1-6, with D possibly TRBD1 on 6 matching bases. This CDR3 contains 14 residues. Trimming removed 5 bases at V and 8 bases at J, with 13 bases between. CDR1 and CDR2 from the germline V gene are SGHTA and FQGNSA. Written as DNA, the CDR3 is TGTGCCAGCAGCCCGCGAGGGGGGGATTCACCCCTCCACTTT. It translates to CASSPRGGDSPLHF.

This chain joins TRBV5-1 and TRBJ2-7; the match to TRBD1 covers 7 bases. The germline gives CDR1 SGHRS, CDR2 YFSETQ. The CDR3 is 14 amino acids. Trimming removed 0 bases from V and 5 bases from J; junction bases left unmatched: 5. The CDR3 nucleotides are TGCGCCAGCAGCTTGGACAGGGGAGATGACGAGCAGTACTTC. It codes for CASSLDRGDDEQYF.

This chain joins TRBV6-1 and TRBJ1-6, with a possible D match to TRBD1 (5 bases). In germline, CDR1 is MNHNS, CDR2 SASEGT. The CDR3 consists of 14 residues. V lost 8 bases and J 4 bases, leaving 12 bases between the germline ends. This CDR3 reads CASGQGGYNSPLHF. In DNA form, the CDR3 reads TGTGCCAGCGGGCAGGGAGGGTATAATTCACCCCTCCACTTT.

DNA of the CDR3: TGTGCCAGCACACCGGACAGGGTGGGTGAAAAACTGTTTTTT. This gives the protein CASTPDRVGEKLFF. The rearrangement uses TRBV2 and TRBJ1-4, with TRBD1 matching 8 bases. CDR1 SNHLY and CDR2 FYNNEI come from the germline V gene. V shed 7 bases, J shed 7 bases, and the junction held 8 bases outside the gene matches. This CDR3 region has 14 residues.

This chain uses TRBV2 with TRBJ2-1; D may be TRBD2 (6 bases). The CDR3 has 15 amino acids. Germline V lookup: CDR1 SNHLY, CDR2 FYNNEI. Deletions cut 2 bases from V and 0 bases from J, with 8 bases between. The CDR3 DNA sequence: TGTGCCAGCAGTGAAAGCGGGTCCTCCTACAATGAGCAGTTCTTC. This codes for CASSESGSSYNEQFF.

The J gene is TRBJ1-2, the V gene TRBV2; no firm D call. Trimming shortened V by 0 bases and J by 7 bases, and 3 bases separated the two germline ends. Germline V gene lookup returns CDR1 SNHLY and CDR2 FYNNEI. This CDR3 is 11 amino acids long. DNA for the CDR3: TGTGCCAGCAGTGAAGCCGGTGGCTACACCTTC. This sequence encodes CASSEAGGYTF.

This chain uses TRBV5-1 with TRBJ1-6; 7 bases line up with TRBD1. V lost 0 bases to trimming and J lost 6 bases; unmatched junction nucleotides: 6. The germline CDR1 and CDR2 sequences are SGHRS and YFSETQ. The CDR3 covers 16 residues. This CDR3 is CASSLASGTVNSPLHF. As DNA, the CDR3 is TGCGCCAGCAGCTTGGCCTCTGGGACAGTTAATTCACCCCTCCACTTT.

This clone was found once. The CDR3 sequence is CASSFTLGTSYGYTF. In DNA form, the CDR3 reads TGTGCCAGCAGCTTCACGCTTGGCACAAGCTATGGCTACACCTTC. The chain uses TRBV5-5 and TRBJ1-2; D ambiguous. CDR3 length: 15 amino acids. Germline-derived CDR1 and CDR2 are SGHKS and YYEKEE (reference sequence). V lost 2 bases to trimming and J lost 4 bases, with 15 bases between them.

The rearrangement links TRBV28 to TRBJ1-6, with 11 bases aligning to TRBD1. The V gene's germline CDR1 is MDHEN and CDR2 SYDVKM. The CDR3 sequence is 17 residues long. V dropped 4 bases and J dropped 6; count of bases not matched to a gene: 8. The CDR3 nucleotides are TGTGCCAGCAGTTCCTATGGACAGGGGGCAGGTAATTCACCCCTCCACTTT. Translating gives CASSSYGQGAGNSPLHF.

The chain recombines TRBV5-1 with TRBJ1-2, with 10 bases fitting TRBD1. Germline loops: CDR1 SGHRS, CDR2 YFSETQ. CDR3 length: 15 amino acids. Losses at the gene ends were 4 bases for V and 4 bases for J; bases not matched to a gene: 7. CDR3 nucleotides: TGCGCCAGCAGCGGCCGGGACAGGGGTGGCTATGGCTACACCTTC. The encoded protein is CASSGRDRGGYGYTF.